A single T cell receptor (beta chain) is shown here with its context. The data derive from a study of T cell responses to AZD1222 COVID-19 vaccine. Study summary: Second doses that came at about 4 or about 12 weeks were put together.

V lost 2 bases and J lost 0, with 7 bases in between. There are 15 residues in the CDR3. Germline V gene data show CDR1 as SGHTA and CDR2 as FQGTGA. Produced via immunoSEQ multiplex PCR; TCRdb's table is partial and in-frame only. The table has 150,000 to 180,000 clones, about 92% seen once. This specimen consisted of peripheral blood, obtained on day 0 of AZD1222 vaccination. This chain links TRBV7-3 with TRBJ2-2; D not certain. The TCR was taken from an adult in good health. CDR3 nucleotide sequence: TGTGCCAGCAGCTTAGAGGTTACGAACACCGGGGAGCTGTTTTTT. This sequence encodes CASSLEVTNTGELFF.